A single sample is the source of the 32 T cell receptor beta chains below, sequenced in a study of T cell clonality in common variable immunodeficiency. Overall study results and limits: Reportedly, TCR beta sequences from common variable immunodeficiency showed fewer deletions and N-nucleotide insertions.

The antigens for these receptors are not known. Data came from immunoSEQ multiplex PCR; TCRdb stores just in-frame clones and leaves some out. This record lists around 42,000 clones, none seen once only, and the top ten clones contain approximately 5.5%. Sequencing was performed on peripheral blood mononuclear cells. These receptors all stem from a human donor with common variable immunodeficiency.

This clone has at least ten counts. The sequenced fragment ends 3 residues before the CDR3 boundary, so the rest is inferred from the germline J gene. The rearrangement links TRBV2 to TRBJ2-3, with D possibly matching TRBD1 (5 bases). Germline CDR1 SNHLY, CDR2 FYNNEI. V shed 1 base and J shed 6 bases, with 8 bases lying between them. This CDR3 contains 13 residues. CDR3 DNA, as far as it was read: TGTGCCAGCAGTGAAGGGGCAGGGGATACG. Translation gives CASSEGAGDT. The CDR3, in full, reads CASSEGAGDTQYF.

This clone was seen at least ten times. The part of the CDR3 DNA that was read is TGCAGCGTTGACATCTCTGGGGCCAACGTC. Its translation: CSVDISGANV. The full CDR3 is CSVDISGANVLTF. The V and J genes are TRBV29-1 and TRBJ2-6; D gene ambiguous. Read coverage stops 3 residues before the CDR3 terminus; the germline J gene supplies the remainder. Germline lookup yields CDR1 SQVTM and CDR2 ANQGSEA. The V gene lost 3 bases and the J gene lost 0 bases, with 3 bases spanning the gap. The CDR3 sequence is 13 residues long.

This clone was seen more than once but under ten times. The read stops 3 residues short of the end of the CDR3; the missing end is completed from the germline J gene. V is TRBV11-2 and J is TRBJ2-1, with 10 bases that match TRBD1. Germline loops: CDR1 SGHAT, CDR2 FQNNGV. J lost 9 bases, V lost 5 bases, and 10 bases had no gene match. CDR3 length equals 15 residues. The CDR3 reads CASSPGQGRLSEQFF. The CDR3 bases that were read are TGTGCCAGCAGCCCGGGACAGGGGCGTCTCAGTGAG. Using reference TRBV11-2 and TRBJ2-1 for the parts outside the CDR3, the full variable domain is EAGVAQSPRYKIIEKRQSVAFWCNPISGHATLYWYQQILGQGPKLLIQFQNNGVVDDSQLPKDRFSAERLKGVDSTLKIQPAKLEDSAVYLCASSPGQGRLSEQFFGPGTRLTVL.

This clone was recorded a few times. The read finishes 3 residues shy of the CDR3 end, and the germline J gene is used to complete it. This rearrangement joins TRBV5-6 to TRBJ1-3; no definite D call. The V gene lost 5 bases and the J gene lost 1 base, with 10 bases spanning the gap. Germline lookup yields CDR1 SGHDT and CDR2 YYEEEE. The CDR3 contains 14 residues. The CDR3 region is CASSLPGSGNTIYF. CDR3 DNA, as far as it was read: TGTGCCAGCAGTTTACCGGGGTCTGGAAACACC.

Details on this clone: The read ends 3 residues early relative to the CDR3; the germline J gene fills the gap. The chain has TRBV7-2 and TRBJ2-2, with TRBD2 matching over 9 bases. The CDR3 spans 15 residues. The junction had 4 bases not matched to a gene; V was cut back by 6 bases and J by 2 bases. Germline CDR1 SGHTA, CDR2 FQGNSA. The CDR3 loop is CASRVAGANTGELFF. The DNA read from the CDR3 is TGTGCCAGCAGGGTAGCGGGGGCTAACACCGGGGAG.

A remark on this clone: The read terminates 3 residues ahead of where the CDR3 ends, so the germline J gene completes it. The V gene is TRBV7-7, the J gene TRBJ1-1; D is uncertain. The CDR3 extends over 13 amino acids. Trimming pared 5 bases from V and 2 bases from J, leaving 9 bases between. The germline CDR1 and CDR2 sequences are SSHAT and FNYEAQ (reference sequence). This CDR3 reads CASSLDTNTEAFF. The part of the CDR3 DNA that was read is TGTGCCAGCAGCCTCGACACTAACACTGAA.

For this clone: The observed sequence ends 3 residues before the CDR3 terminus, with the missing tail filled in from the germline J gene. This CDR3 is also generated by other DNA sequences in the sample. This sequence joins TRBV30 and TRBJ2-5; TRBD1 aligns across 7 bases. Trimming cost V 5 bases and J 5 bases; bases outside gene matches: 8. CDR1 and CDR2 from the germline V gene are GTSNPN and SVGIG (reference sequence). This CDR3 is built from 13 residues. CDR3 DNA, as far as it was read: TGTGCCTGGGTTCAGGGGGTTGGTGAGACC. Protein sequence: CAWVQGVGET. The complete CDR3 reads CAWVQGVGETQYF. The whole variable domain, filled in from reference TRBV30 and TRBJ2-5, reads SQTIHQWPATLVQPVGSPLSLECTVEGTSNPNLYWYRQAAGRGLQLLFYSVGIGQISSEVPQNLSASRPQDRQFILSSKKLLLSDSGFYLCAWVQGVGETQYFGPGTRLLVL.

This clone was detected ten times or more. The CDR3 goes on 3 residues after the read ends, and that part is filled in from the germline J gene. The rearrangement uses TRBV2 and TRBJ2-1, with 8 bases matching TRBD1. Germline V lookup: CDR1 SNHLY, CDR2 FYNNEI. This CDR3 is 10 amino acids long. Trimming took 9 bases from V and 8 from J; bases not matched to a gene: 0. The sequenced CDR3 bases are TGTGCCAGGGGACAGGATGAG. This encodes CARGQDE. The entire CDR3 protein reads CARGQDEQFF.

This clone has a count of ten or more. The read is 3 residues too short to cover the CDR3 end, so that end is filled in from the germline J gene. The chain combines TRBV19 with TRBJ2-2; TRBD2 matches 9 bases. Germline trimming cut 7 bases from V and 2 bases from J; bases unmatched to any gene: 5. CDR1 is LNHDA, CDR2 SQIVND, per germline (reference sequence). The length of the CDR3 is 15 residues. The CDR3 reads CASTTSGFNTGELFF. The sequenced part of the CDR3 DNA is TGTGCCAGTACCACTAGCGGGTTTAACACCGGGGAG.

This clone was seen only a few times. The CDR3 end lies 3 residues beyond the end of the read and is filled in from the germline J gene. The rearrangement links TRBV6-1 to TRBJ1-5; 7 bases agree with TRBD1. V shed 4 bases, J shed 6 bases, and the junction held 9 bases outside the gene matches. There are 15 residues in the CDR3. Germline CDR1 and CDR2: MNHNS and SASEGT. The sequenced part of the CDR3 DNA is TGTGCCAGCAGTGTCGACAGGGTAAAGAGTCAGCCC. Its translation: CASSVDRVKSQP. The full CDR3 is CASSVDRVKSQPQHF.

This clone has just a few counts. The CDR3 end is not reached by the read, which stops 3 residues before it; the germline J gene fills it in. The genes are TRBV5-5 and TRBJ2-2, with D perhaps TRBD1 (6 bases). This CDR3 is 15 amino acids long. The V gene's germline CDR1 is SGHKS and CDR2 YYEKEE (reference sequence). V gave up 0 bases and J gave up 2 bases, with 8 bases separating them. CDR3 bases read: TGTGCCAGCAGCTTGGTCAGGGGAAACACCGGGGAG. Translation: CASSLVRGNTGE. The full CDR3 is CASSLVRGNTGELFF.

This clone turned up a few times. The read gets to within 3 residues of the CDR3 end, and the germline J gene fills in the rest. This chain connects TRBV18 to TRBJ2-3; 7 nucleotides line up with TRBD2. The CDR3 has 15 amino acids. V was pared by 2 bases and J by 0 bases, with 2 bases of the junction left unmatched. Looked up from germline, CDR1 is KGHSH and CDR2 is LQKENI. The DNA read from the CDR3 is TGTGCCAGCTCACCAACTAGCGCGAGCACAGATACG. Protein: CASSPTSASTDT. The entire CDR3 protein is CASSPTSASTDTQYF.

A remark on this clone: The CDR3 end falls 3 residues outside the read, so it is completed with the germline J gene. V gene TRBV7-8 combines with J gene TRBJ2-1; TRBD2 aligns across 13 bases. J was trimmed by 7 bases and V by 5 bases; bases with no gene match: 2. This CDR3 comprises 14 residues. The germline gives CDR1 SGHVS, CDR2 FQNEAQ. CDR3 amino acids: CASSGTSGNNEQFF. The sequenced CDR3 bases are TGTGCCAGCAGCGGGACTAGCGGGAATAATGAG.

This clone was counted ten times or more. The read terminates 3 residues ahead of where the CDR3 ends, so the germline J gene completes it. This chain connects TRBV29-1 to TRBJ1-2; D is perhaps TRBD1 (6 bases). Germline loops: CDR1 SQVTM, CDR2 ANQGSEA. The CDR3 totals 10 residues. Trimming removed 8 bases at V and 6 bases at J, with 10 bases between. CDR3 region: CSLDRDGYTF. The CDR3 DNA, read in part, is TGCAGCTTGGACAGAGATGGC.

This clone was observed many times. Read coverage stops 3 residues before the CDR3 terminus; the germline J gene supplies the remainder. The chain has TRBV11-3 and TRBJ2-2; 8 nucleotides agree with TRBD2. The junction had 0 bases not matched to a gene; V was cut back by 6 bases and J by 6 bases. The CDR3 runs 12 residues. Germline CDR1 reads SGHNT; CDR2 reads YENEEA. CDR3 sequence reads: CASRREAGELFF. CDR3 DNA, as far as it was read: TGTGCCAGCAGGCGGGAGGCCGGGGAG.

This clone came up many times. The read halts 3 residues ahead of the CDR3 end, with the missing end drawn from the germline J gene. The V and J genes are TRBV2 and TRBJ1-6; 9 bases fit TRBD1. The CDR3 is made up of 15 amino acids. Germline V lookup: CDR1 SNHLY, CDR2 FYNNEI. V shed 3 bases, J shed 4 bases, and the junction held 1 base outside the gene matches. The covered CDR3 bases are TGTGCCAGCAGTGAGGACAGGGGATATAATTCACCC. It yields the protein CASSEDRGYNSP. The entire CDR3 protein is CASSEDRGYNSPLHF.

Note on this clone: From the germline J gene comes the end of the CDR3, since the read stops 3 residues before it. This chain connects TRBV6-1 to TRBJ1-4, with 8 bases that match TRBD1. The CDR3 is 15 amino acids. Per the germline V gene, CDR1 is MNHNS and CDR2 is SASEGT. The V gene end was trimmed by 4 bases and the J gene end by 6 bases; junction bases not matched to a gene: 7. This CDR3 reads CASSGSGTGYEKLFF. Incomplete CDR3 DNA: TGTGCCAGCAGTGGATCCGGGACAGGTTATGAAAAA.

As concerns this clone: The missing CDR3 end, 3 residues past where the read stops, is filled in from the germline J gene. The chain joins TRBV30 to TRBJ1-5; a weak D match, TRBD1 (5 bases). The CDR3 length is 15 residues. With 0 bases removed from V and 2 bases from J, the gap between germline ends came to 11 bases. Germline CDR1 and CDR2: GTSNPN and SVGIG (reference sequence). CDR3 sequence: CAWSVAWGGNQPQHF. CDR3 DNA, as far as it was read: TGTGCCTGGAGTGTAGCGTGGGGGGGCAATCAGCCC.

There are many counts of this clone. The CDR3 bases that were read are TGTGCCAGTAGTATCCAGGGGTCCAACAATGAG. Protein product: CASSIQGSNNE. The entire CDR3 is CASSIQGSNNEQFF. The chain couples TRBV19 to TRBJ2-1; a possible D gene is TRBD1 (6 bases). The read stops 3 residues short of the end of the CDR3; the missing end is completed from the germline J gene. Trimming pared 3 bases from V and 5 bases from J, leaving 11 bases between. This CDR3 contains 14 residues. Germline CDR1 is LNHDA and CDR2 is SQIVND (reference sequence).

This clone showed up many times. The read comes to an end 3 residues before the CDR3 does, leaving the germline J gene to fill in the end. V gene TRBV6-2 or TRBV6-3 combines with J gene TRBJ2-7, with TRBD1 matching over 12 bases. V shed 7 bases and J 4 bases; nucleotides not matched to a gene: 8. CDR1 and CDR2 from the germline V gene are MNHEY and SVGEGT. CDR3 length: 15 residues. The covered CDR3 bases are TGTGCCAGCACCCCGGGGACAGGGGGCGCATACGAG. Encoded protein: CASTPGTGGAYE. Given in full, the CDR3 is CASTPGTGGAYEQYF.

In this sample, this clone turned up many times. The read ends 3 residues early relative to the CDR3; the germline J gene fills the gap. The chain couples TRBV6-1 to TRBJ2-3; TRBD2 aligns across 8 bases. The CDR3 is made up of 15 amino acids. V lost 0 bases to trimming and J lost 5 bases; unmatched junction nucleotides: 4. Germline CDR1 is MNHNS and CDR2 is SASEGT. Partial CDR3 DNA: TGTGCCAGCAGTGAAGCAGCGGGAGTGGGAGATACG. It yields the protein CASSEAAGVGDT. The full CDR3 sequence reads CASSEAAGVGDTQYF.

This clone was recorded many times. The CDR3 end falls 3 residues outside the read, so it is completed with the germline J gene. This chain uses TRBV2 with TRBJ2-5; 7 bases map to TRBD1. CDR3 length: 14 amino acids. Germline CDR1 and CDR2: SNHLY and FYNNEI. V lost 6 bases, J lost 1 base, and 5 bases stayed unmatched. The part of the CDR3 DNA that was read is TGTGCCAGCAGGTTGGGACAGAGCCAAGAGACC. It specifies CASRLGQSQET. In full, the CDR3 is CASRLGQSQETQYF. Full variable domain (missing parts from reference TRBV2 and TRBJ2-5): EPEVTQTPSHQVTQMGQEVILRCVPISNHLYFYWYRQILGQKVEFLVSFYNNEISEKSEIFDDQFSVERPDGSNFTLKIRSTKLEDSAMYFCASRLGQSQETQYFGPGTRLLVL.

The sample holds many counts of this clone. Read sequence stops 3 residues before the CDR3 end, and the germline J gene provides the missing end. The J gene is TRBJ2-2, the V gene TRBV20-1; D may be TRBD2 (7 bases). The CDR3 loop spans 16 amino acids. The ends were cut back, 1 base at V and 4 bases at J, with 16 bases in the middle. The germline V gene encodes CDR1 DFQATT and CDR2 SNEGSKA (reference sequence). The CDR3 loop is CSARAAGAVGTGELFF. The CDR3 bases that were read are TGCAGTGCTAGAGCGGCGGGGGCCGTAGGCACCGGGGAG.

This clone was observed a handful of times. This chain's CDR3 is CAWNRGGNQPQHF. The CDR3 bases that were read are TGTGCCTGGAACAGGGGGGGCAATCAGCCC. V usage is TRBV30 and J usage is TRBJ1-5, with 8 bases fitting TRBD1. The CDR3 end falls 3 residues outside the read, so it is completed with the germline J gene. V shed 4 bases, J shed 2 bases, and the junction held 1 base outside the gene matches. CDR3 length: 13 amino acids. CDR1 is GTSNPN, CDR2 SVGIG, per germline (reference sequence).

On this clone itself: The read finishes 3 residues shy of the CDR3 end, and the germline J gene is used to complete it. The genes are TRBV7-9 and TRBJ1-3, with D perhaps matching TRBD1 (6 bases). Germline assignment: CDR1 SEHNR and CDR2 FQNEAQ (reference sequence). V lost 4 bases and J lost 4, with 14 bases in between. This CDR3 is built from 15 residues. CDR3 bases read: TGTGCCAGCAGCTCTTCGGACAGCGAGGGAAACACC. Translated: CASSSSDSEGNT. The CDR3 reads in full as CASSSSDSEGNTIYF. Filled out from reference TRBV7-9 and TRBJ1-3, the complete variable domain reads DTGVSQNPRHKITKRGQNVTFRCDPISEHNRLYWYRQTLGQGPEFLTYFQNEAQLEKSRLLSDRFSAERPKGSFSTLEIQRTEQGDSAMYLCASSSSDSEGNTIYFGEGSWLTVV.

Concerning this clone: The sequence runs out 3 residues before the end of the CDR3; the remainder is reconstructed from the germline J gene. The chain uses TRBV2 and TRBJ2-7; TRBD2 might be the D (6 bases). CDR1 is SNHLY and CDR2 is FYNNEI in the germline V gene. CDR3 length: 16 residues. V was trimmed by 4 bases and J by 2 bases, leaving 18 bases between them. CDR3 bases read: TGTGCCAGCAGTGTCGGGGGTACCACGGATACCTACGAG. Encoded protein: CASSVGGTTDTYE. The complete CDR3 protein is CASSVGGTTDTYEQYF.

The sample holds many counts of this clone. The read gets to within 3 residues of the CDR3 end, and the germline J gene fills in the rest. V gene TRBV19 combines with J gene TRBJ1-6, with 7 bases fitting TRBD1. V lost 5 bases and J lost 6; bases outside the gene matches: 4. The germline gives CDR1 LNHDA, CDR2 SQIVND (reference sequence). The length of the CDR3 is 14 residues. CDR3 bases read: TGTGCCAGTAGTTCCCGGGACAGTAATTCACCC. It translates to CASSSRDSNSP. The whole CDR3 protein reads CASSSRDSNSPLHF.

Concerning this clone: The read stops 3 residues short of the end of the CDR3; the missing end is completed from the germline J gene. The J gene is TRBJ2-7, the V gene TRBV19, with D unclear. Germline loops: CDR1 LNHDA, CDR2 SQIVND (reference sequence). The CDR3 is made up of 14 amino acids. V gave up 6 bases and J gave up 0 bases, with 12 bases separating them. Here the CDR3 reads CASRDTPSSYEQYF. Incomplete CDR3 DNA: TGTGCCAGTAGAGACACACCGAGCTCCTACGAG. Together with reference TRBV19 and TRBJ2-7, the CDR3 gives the full variable domain: DGGITQSPKYLFRKEGQNVTLSCEQNLNHDAMYWYRQDPGQGLRLIYYSQIVNDFQKGDIAEGYSVSREKKESFPLTVTSAQKNPTAFYLCASRDTPSSYEQYFGPGTRLTVT.

This clone was counted many times. The read finishes 3 residues shy of the CDR3 end, and the germline J gene is used to complete it. V and J are TRBV18 and TRBJ2-1; 8 positions agree with TRBD2. Germline V gene lookup returns CDR1 KGHSH and CDR2 LQKENI. The CDR3 is made up of 16 amino acids. The V segment lost 4 bases and the J segment 6 bases; nucleotides outside the gene matches: 11. The CDR3 spells CASSRVVGLASNEQFF. The DNA read from the CDR3 is TGTGCCAGCTCACGAGTTGTCGGACTAGCTTCCAATGAG.

Many counts were recorded for this clone. The read stops 3 residues short of the end of the CDR3; the missing end is completed from the germline J gene. The chain recombines TRBV13 with TRBJ1-1; 8 bases are a match to TRBD1. Germline-derived CDR1 and CDR2 are PRHDT and FYEKMQ (reference sequence). The CDR3 is 13 residues long. Here the CDR3 reads CASSNLQGAEAFF. The covered CDR3 bases are TGTGCCAGCAGCAACCTCCAGGGGGCGGAA.

This clone was counted at least ten times. The CDR3 end is not reached by the read, which stops 3 residues before it; the germline J gene fills it in. V gene TRBV6-2 or TRBV6-3 combines with J gene TRBJ1-5, with D maybe TRBD1 (5 bases). The V gene lost 11 bases and the J gene lost 8 bases, with 13 bases spanning the gap. Germline V gene sequence: CDR1 MNHEY, CDR2 SVGEGT. This CDR3 has 11 residues. The sequenced CDR3 bases are TGTGCCTCGGGGGGTGAGAAGCCC. This encodes CASGGEKP. The whole CDR3 sequence reads CASGGEKPQHF.

This clone was observed many times. CDR3 amino acids: CSVEGTSGRKANEQFF. CDR3 DNA (partial): TGCAGCGTTGAAGGGACTAGCGGGAGGAAAGCGAATGAG. This chain joins TRBV29-1 and TRBJ2-1; TRBD2 aligns across 14 bases. Coverage ceases 3 residues before the CDR3 finishes, and the germline J gene fills in the end. Germline CDR1 reads SQVTM; CDR2 reads ANQGSEA. The CDR3 runs to 16 residues. V was clipped by 1 base and J by 7 bases; unmatched bases: 6.